This entry is about one TCR beta chain. Its antigen is not known. This sample was included in a study of cytomegalovirus exposure and HLA in healthy donors. Findings of the study overall: Links to common viral pathogens appeared, in a later analysis, for several of the most significant clusters.

This CDR3 has 17 residues. From germline, CDR1 is MNHEY and CDR2 SMNVEV (reference sequence). After removal of 4 bases from V and 1 base from J, the junction contained 10 bases not matched to a gene. With 60 Vbeta and 13 Jbeta primers, the PCR was carried out. Data came from immunoSEQ multiplex PCR; TCRdb stores just in-frame clones and leaves some out. The sample shows more than 80,000 clones, more than 65% of them seen only once. This rearrangement joins TRBV27 to TRBJ1-5, with 7 bases matching TRBD1. Sequencing was carried out using PBMCs. This receptor was taken from a girl aged 2-10 years in good health and CMV-seropositive. DNA for the CDR3: TGTGCCAGCAGTTCCAGGGGGTTAGTGGTGAGCAATCAGCCCCAGCATTTT. Translation: CASSSRGLVVSNQPQHF.